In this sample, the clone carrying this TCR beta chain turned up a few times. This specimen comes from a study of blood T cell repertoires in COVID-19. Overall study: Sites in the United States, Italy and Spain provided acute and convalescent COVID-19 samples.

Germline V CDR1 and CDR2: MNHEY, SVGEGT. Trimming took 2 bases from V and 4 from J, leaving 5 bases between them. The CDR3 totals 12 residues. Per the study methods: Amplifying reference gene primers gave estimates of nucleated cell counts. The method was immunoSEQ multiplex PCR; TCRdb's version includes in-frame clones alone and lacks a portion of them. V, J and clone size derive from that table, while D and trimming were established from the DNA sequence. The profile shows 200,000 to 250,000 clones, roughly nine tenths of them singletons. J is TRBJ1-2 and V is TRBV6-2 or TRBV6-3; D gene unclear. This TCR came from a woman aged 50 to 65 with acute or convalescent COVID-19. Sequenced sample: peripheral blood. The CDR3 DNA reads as TGTGCCAGCAGTTACGGGAGCTATGGCTACACCTTC. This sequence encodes CASSYGSYGYTF.